Presented here are 2 T cell receptor beta chains from one specimen sequenced in a study of cytomegalovirus exposure and HLA in healthy donors. The PCR contained 60 Vbeta and 13 Jbeta primers. The protocol was immunoSEQ multiplex PCR, while the TCRdb copy is restricted to in-frame clones and leaves out a portion. The sample has roughly 88,000 clones, 69% seen once; the top ten hold about 2.9%. The sample taken for sequencing was PBMCs. The receptors here all came from a man aged 45-60 years in good health and CMV-seronegative.

This clone was picked up a small number of times. In nucleotides, the CDR3 is TGTGCCAGCAGCTTGGAATACAGGACTATGGGTGGCTACACCTTC. It yields the protein CASSLEYRTMGGYTF. J is TRBJ1-2 and V is TRBV5-6; a possible D gene is TRBD1 (5 bases). The CDR3 is made up of 15 amino acids. Germline V gene sequence: CDR1 SGHDT, CDR2 YYEEEE. V lost 0 bases to trimming and J lost 7 bases, with 16 bases between them.

The chain carries TRBV7-2 and TRBJ2-5; the match to TRBD1 covers 7 bases. The CDR3 loop spans 15 amino acids. J lost 5 bases, V lost 4 bases, and 10 bases had no gene match. Germline CDR1 and CDR2: SGHTA and FQGNSA. The CDR3, as DNA: TGTGCCAGCAGCTCCATCGGGACAGAGGTGGAGACCCAGTACTTC. Its translation: CASSSIGTEVETQYF.